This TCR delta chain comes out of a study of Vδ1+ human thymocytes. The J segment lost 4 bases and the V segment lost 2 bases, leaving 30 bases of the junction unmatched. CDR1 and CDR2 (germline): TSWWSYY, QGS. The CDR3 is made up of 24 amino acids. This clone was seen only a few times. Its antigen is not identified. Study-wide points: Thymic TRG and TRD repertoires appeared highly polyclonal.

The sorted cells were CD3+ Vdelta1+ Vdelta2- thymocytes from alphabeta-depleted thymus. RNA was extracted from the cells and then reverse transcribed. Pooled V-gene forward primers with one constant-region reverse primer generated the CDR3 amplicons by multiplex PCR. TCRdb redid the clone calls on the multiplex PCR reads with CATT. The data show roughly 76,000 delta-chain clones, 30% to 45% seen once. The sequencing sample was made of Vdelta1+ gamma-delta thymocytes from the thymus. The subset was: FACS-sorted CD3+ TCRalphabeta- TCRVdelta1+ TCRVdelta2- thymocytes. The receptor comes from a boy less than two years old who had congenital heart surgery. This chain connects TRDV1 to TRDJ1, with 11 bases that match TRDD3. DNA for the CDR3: TGTGCTCTTGGGGAAGCCTCATTGGAAGCTACTATGATTGGGGGATACGCTAGGCTCGATAAACTCATCTTT. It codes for CALGEASLEATMIGGYARLDKLIF.